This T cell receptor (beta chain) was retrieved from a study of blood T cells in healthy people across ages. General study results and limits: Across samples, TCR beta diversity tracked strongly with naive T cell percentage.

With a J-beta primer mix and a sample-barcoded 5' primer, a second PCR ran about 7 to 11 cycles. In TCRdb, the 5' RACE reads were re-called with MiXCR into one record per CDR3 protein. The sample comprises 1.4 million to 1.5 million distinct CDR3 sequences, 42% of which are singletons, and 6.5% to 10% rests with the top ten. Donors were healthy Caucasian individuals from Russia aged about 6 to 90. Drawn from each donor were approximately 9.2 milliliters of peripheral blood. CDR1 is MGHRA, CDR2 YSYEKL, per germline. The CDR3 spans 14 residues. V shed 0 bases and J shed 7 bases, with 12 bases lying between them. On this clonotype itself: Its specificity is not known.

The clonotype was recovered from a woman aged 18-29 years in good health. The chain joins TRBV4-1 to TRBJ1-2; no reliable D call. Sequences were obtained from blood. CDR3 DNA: TGCGCCAGCAGCCAAGATAAGGGTCCCGGTGGCTACACCTTC. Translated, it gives CASSQDKGPGGYTF.